This entry features one TCR beta chain sequence. The target antigen is unknown. The CDR3 consists of 16 residues. Germline V gene data show CDR1 as SGHTA and CDR2 as FQGTGA. The entry originates in a study of T cells expressing NK-cell markers. General study points: No clear determination of HCMV specificity was made for expanded NKG2C+ T cell clones. Leadership of the CD3+CD56-NKG2C+ fraction also belonged to these clonotypes in several donors.

TCRdb re-called the 5' RACE reads, yielding one record per CDR3 amino acid sequence without DNA. The repertoire table contains more than 400,000 distinct CDR3 sequences. Sequenced sample: blood T cells: a sorted CD56 or NKG2C T cell subset, CD4+ or CD8+ T cells, or bulk PBMC T cells (not recorded which). This sequence was found in a woman aged 18 to 75 in good health. The chain combines TRBV7-3 with TRBJ2-1. CDR3 sequence reads: CASSLNPGSSYNEQFF.